This T cell receptor beta chain was documented in a study of CD8 T cells in Susac syndrome. Random hexamers primed reverse transcription of about 0.5 to 1 ug RNA. Amplification of TCR beta CDR3 spanned 54 Vbeta and 13 Jbeta via immunoSEQ multiplex PCR. MiXCR, run by TCRdb on the immunoSEQ multiplex PCR reads, gives a single entry per CDR3 protein. The table records 75,000 to 95,000 distinct CDR3 sequences, 91% of them present only once. This CDR3 is 11 amino acids long. V was cut by 0 bases and J by 8 bases, with 2 bases left in between. The multiple sclerosis controls were treatment-naive patients affected by stable or active relapsing-remitting disease.

This receptor was identified in a human donor with multiple sclerosis. Sequencing used CD8+ T cells from PBMCs. The chain recombines TRBV12-3 or TRBV12-4 with TRBJ2-1; D call uncertain. CDR3 amino acids: CASSLAYEQFF. The CDR3 DNA follows: TGTGCCAGCAGTTTAGCTTATGAGCAGTTCTTC.